This T cell receptor beta chain emerged from a study of radiation and T cells in renal cell carcinoma. Trimming took 2 bases from V and 0 from J, leaving 5 bases between them. The germline V gene has CDR1 MNHEY and CDR2 SVGAGI. This CDR3 comprises 13 residues. TCRdb's table, derived via immunoSEQ multiplex PCR, lists solely in-frame clones and lacks some. The data contain about 170,000 clones, around 90% of them singletons. Documented time point: blood 4 weeks post-SBRT, at nephrectomy. The treatment was: 15 Gy SBRT to primary tumor, nephrectomy 4 weeks later. Radiation-treated patients gave blood at baseline, week 2 and week 4.

The sample was blood, taken from a patient whose treatment included radiotherapy and nephrectomy. The V and J genes are TRBV6-5 and TRBJ2-7, with D uncertain. This sequence originates from a woman aged 45-65 years with renal cell carcinoma. This CDR3 reads CASSYGASYEQYF. The CDR3 DNA sequence: TGTGCCAGCAGTTACGGTGCCTCCTACGAGCAGTACTTC.